The TCR beta chain described here comes from a study of T cell repertoires in cytomegalovirus infection. On the study more broadly: HLA-B-restricted CMV epitopes that are well studied were used alongside recently identified HLA-C-restricted ones.

Germline V lookup: CDR1 MDHEN, CDR2 SYDVKM. V lost 8 bases and J lost 5; bases outside the gene matches: 5. The CDR3 consists of 15 residues. This clonotype was counted many times. The antigen remains undetermined. Each CDR3 protein is one row after TCRdb ran MiXCR on the reads. Of around 540,000 distinct CDR3 sequences in the sample, roughly a third were seen once. This TCR was recovered from a human donor in good health (CMV status not recorded). Some clones in this sample may be carry-over from other donors' samples. J is TRBJ2-2 and V is TRBV28; 13 nucleotides line up with TRBD2. Sequences were derived from cultured PBMCs, sampled from culture after CMV antigen stimulation. CDR3 in amino acids: CASGLAGVWTGELFF. In DNA form, the CDR3 reads TGTGCCAGCGGACTAGCGGGAGTATGGACCGGGGAGCTGTTTTTT.